These 17 T cell receptor beta chains share one sample of origin, sequenced in a study of blood T cell repertoires in COVID-19. Some clones are missing from TCRdb's copy, which holds only in-frame ones; the method was immunoSEQ multiplex PCR. In the table there are under 25,000 clones, over 80% of which are singletons. Source material: peripheral blood. Receptors were obtained from a woman of 80 years or more with acute or convalescent COVID-19.

This rearrangement joins TRBV14 to TRBJ1-2; no clear D. CDR3 length: 15 residues. The V gene's germline CDR1 is SGHDN and CDR2 FVKESK. With 1 base removed from V and 2 bases from J, the gap between germline ends came to 11 bases. The CDR3 DNA sequence: TGTGCCAGCAGCCAAGGCTCTAACAGAAACTATGGCTACACCTTC. It yields the protein CASSQGSNRNYGYTF.

The chain links TRBV15 to TRBJ2-5; D gene uncertain. CDR1 and CDR2 (germline): LNHNV, YYDKDF (reference sequence). This CDR3 contains 15 residues. V lost 0 bases, J lost 4 bases, and 12 bases lay in between. The CDR3 DNA is TGTGCCACCAGCAGAGATGCCCCAGTCAGAGAGACCCAGTACTTC. Translated: CATSRDAPVRETQYF.

The J gene is TRBJ2-2, the V gene TRBV24-1, with D perhaps matching TRBD2 (5 bases). V lost 12 bases and J lost 5, with 15 bases in between. The CDR3 is 13 residues long. In germline, CDR1 is KGHDR, CDR2 SFDVKD. The CDR3 region is CAAMRTGTGELFF. CDR3 nucleotide sequence: TGTGCCGCCATGCGGACGGGAACCGGGGAGCTGTTTTTT.

This chain joins TRBV7-2 and TRBJ2-7, with D uncertain. This CDR3 has 12 residues. The ends were cut back, 1 base at V and 3 bases at J, with 4 bases in the middle. Per the germline V gene, CDR1 is SGHTA and CDR2 is FQGNSA. CDR3 loop: CASSLVLYEQYF. CDR3 nucleotide sequence: TGTGCCAGCAGCTTAGTTCTCTACGAGCAGTACTTC.

This chain uses TRBV6-2 or TRBV6-3 with TRBJ1-2, with D perhaps matching TRBD1 (6 bases). The V end was cut by 2 bases, the J end by 5 bases, with 9 bases between. CDR1 and CDR2 (germline): MNHEY, SVGEGT. There are 13 residues in the CDR3. CDR3 residues: CASSYRGTYGYTF. CDR3 in DNA: TGTGCCAGCAGTTACAGGGGGACATATGGCTACACCTTC.

The chain links TRBV30 to TRBJ1-2, with a tentative D call TRBD1 (5 bases). CDR1 and CDR2 (germline): GTSNPN, SVGIG (reference sequence). V was trimmed by 4 bases and J by 4 bases, leaving 13 bases between them. The CDR3 spans 13 residues. In DNA, the CDR3 is TGTGCCTGGAAACAGGCGATGGGCTATGGCTACACCTTC. Its translation is CAWKQAMGYGYTF.

The rearrangement joins TRBV9 to TRBJ1-2; tentative D call: TRBD1 (5 bases). The CDR3 has 14 amino acids. V lost 0 bases to trimming and J lost 3 bases, with 9 bases between them. Germline CDR1 SGDLS, CDR2 YYNGEE. CDR3 in DNA: TGTGCCAGCAGCGTAGAGGCACAGGACTATGGCTACACCTTC. Translating gives CASSVEAQDYGYTF.

The CDR3 sequence: CASSATPGVGTEAFF. The CDR3 region has the DNA TGTGCCAGCAGCGCCACCCCAGGGGTTGGCACTGAAGCTTTCTTT. This chain connects TRBV9 to TRBJ1-1, with D perhaps matching TRBD1 (6 bases). Germline values: CDR1 SGDLS, CDR2 YYNGEE. V was cut by 3 bases and J by 4 bases, with 16 bases left in between. CDR3 length equals 15 residues.

V gene TRBV3-1 (or the pseudogene TRBV3-2) combines with J gene TRBJ1-5; D is possibly TRBD1 (5 bases). The V gene's germline CDR1 is LGHDT and CDR2 YNNKEL (reference sequence). V lost 0 bases, J lost 4 bases, and 10 bases lay in between. The CDR3 loop spans 15 amino acids. CDR3 in DNA: TGTGCCAGCAGCCAAGATCTCTCAGGGAATCAGCCCCAGCATTTT. Translated: CASSQDLSGNQPQHF.

The J gene is TRBJ1-2, the V gene TRBV19; the match to TRBD1 covers 7 bases. The CDR3 sequence is 14 residues long. The trim removed 7 bases at V and 2 bases at J, leaving 7 bases unmatched. The germline CDR1 and CDR2 sequences are LNHDA and SQIVND (reference sequence). DNA for the CDR3: TGTGCCAGTACCCGACAGGGAAGGAACTATGGCTACACCTTC. This sequence encodes CASTRQGRNYGYTF.

The rearrangement links TRBV2 to TRBJ1-4; D is unclear. The CDR3 runs 14 residues. Germline assignment: CDR1 SNHLY and CDR2 FYNNEI. Trimming took 3 bases from V and 8 from J, leaving 13 bases between them. This CDR3 reads CASSETALVEKLFF. Here the CDR3 DNA reads TGTGCCAGCAGTGAGACGGCTCTAGTAGAAAAACTGTTTTTT.

This clone appeared many times. The CDR3 region is CASSILTGWNQPQHF. CDR3 in DNA: TGTGCCAGTAGTATCTTAACAGGGTGGAATCAGCCCCAGCATTTT. The chain uses TRBV19 and TRBJ1-5; possible D gene TRBD1, 6 bases. The germline V and J ends were trimmed by 3 bases and 4 bases, with 13 bases remaining between them. The CDR3 is made up of 15 amino acids. CDR1 is LNHDA, CDR2 SQIVND, per germline (reference sequence).

The rearrangement links TRBV30 to TRBJ1-1; 7 bases agree with TRBD1. CDR3 length: 12 residues. Germline V gene data show CDR1 as GTSNPN and CDR2 as SVGIG (reference sequence). J gave up 11 bases and V 2 bases, and 8 bases lay outside the gene matches. CDR3 protein: CAWSSDRAGAFF. CDR3 nucleotides: TGTGCCTGGAGTTCCGACAGGGCAGGCGCTTTCTTT. The full variable domain, rest sourced from reference TRBV30 and TRBJ1-1, is SQTIHQWPATLVQPVGSPLSLECTVEGTSNPNLYWYRQAAGRGLQLLFYSVGIGQISSEVPQNLSASRPQDRQFILSSKKLLLSDSGFYLCAWSSDRAGAFFGQGTRLTVV.

The chain uses TRBV6-2 or TRBV6-3 and TRBJ2-4; D is unresolved. The CDR3 consists of 13 residues. The germline V and J ends were trimmed by 4 bases and 10 bases, with 14 bases remaining between them. Germline V gene sequence: CDR1 MNHEY, CDR2 SVGEGT. CDR3 bases: TGTGCCAGCAGTTCACCACAGAGTGGGATTCAGTACTTC. It is translated as CASSSPQSGIQYF.

The table lists this clone with a count of one. The chain has TRBV5-1 and TRBJ1-3; D is possibly TRBD1 (6 bases). Trimming cost V 3 bases and J 9 bases, with 16 bases left between them. There are 14 residues in the CDR3. CDR1 is SGHRS and CDR2 is YFSETQ in the germline V gene. The CDR3 bases are TGCGCCAGCAGCTATCGACAGGCCCAACTCACCATATATTTT. It specifies CASSYRQAQLTIYF.

The J gene is TRBJ2-5, the V gene TRBV5-1; 7 bases match TRBD2. The V gene end was trimmed by 0 bases and the J gene end by 3 bases; junction bases not matched to a gene: 5. This CDR3 is built from 15 residues. Germline CDR1 is SGHRS and CDR2 is YFSETQ. The CDR3 sequence: CASSLGPGGEETQYF. The CDR3 DNA is TGCGCCAGCAGCTTGGGCCCGGGGGGAGAAGAGACCCAGTACTTC.

The CDR3 nucleotides read TGTGCCACTACAGTAGGGGGGAACACTGAAGCTTTCTTT. Translation gives CATTVGGNTEAFF. The chain carries TRBV10-3 and TRBJ1-1, with a possible D match to TRBD1 (6 bases). Germline CDR1 reads ENHRY; CDR2 reads SYGVKD. V was pared by 10 bases and J by 1 base, with 13 bases between. The CDR3 loop spans 13 amino acids.